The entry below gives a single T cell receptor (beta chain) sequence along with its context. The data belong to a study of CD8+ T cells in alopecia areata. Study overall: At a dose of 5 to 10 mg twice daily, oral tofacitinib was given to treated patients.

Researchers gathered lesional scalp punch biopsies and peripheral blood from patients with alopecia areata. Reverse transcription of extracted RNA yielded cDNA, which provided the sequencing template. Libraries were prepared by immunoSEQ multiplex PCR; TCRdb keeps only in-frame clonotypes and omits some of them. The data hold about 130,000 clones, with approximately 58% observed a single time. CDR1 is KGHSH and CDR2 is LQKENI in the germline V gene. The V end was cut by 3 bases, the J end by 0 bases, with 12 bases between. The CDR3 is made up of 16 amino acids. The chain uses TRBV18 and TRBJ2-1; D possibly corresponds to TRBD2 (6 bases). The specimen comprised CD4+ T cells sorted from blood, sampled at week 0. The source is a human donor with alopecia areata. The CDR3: CASSPTTGSSYNEQFF. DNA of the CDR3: TGTGCCAGCTCACCGACCACCGGGAGCTCCTACAATGAGCAGTTCTTC.